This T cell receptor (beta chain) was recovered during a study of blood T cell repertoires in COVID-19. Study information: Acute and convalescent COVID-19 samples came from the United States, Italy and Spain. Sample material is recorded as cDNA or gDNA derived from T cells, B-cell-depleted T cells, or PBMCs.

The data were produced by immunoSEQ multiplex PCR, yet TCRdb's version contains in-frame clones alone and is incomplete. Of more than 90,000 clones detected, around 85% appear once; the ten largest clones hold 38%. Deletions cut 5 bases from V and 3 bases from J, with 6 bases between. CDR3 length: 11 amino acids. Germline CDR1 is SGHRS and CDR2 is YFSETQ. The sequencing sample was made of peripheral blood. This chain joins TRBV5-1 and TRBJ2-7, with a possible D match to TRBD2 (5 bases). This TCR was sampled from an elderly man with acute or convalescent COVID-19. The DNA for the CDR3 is TGCGCCAGCAGAGGAGGCTACGAGCAGTACTTC. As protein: CASRGGYEQYF.